This TCR beta chain was sequenced during a study of long-term antiretroviral therapy in people with HIV. Study results and caveats: Clones showing expansion before ART dominated the repertoire at all time points. Transplant-donor-level diversity was not reached after ART, though diversity increased.

Regarding this clone: The antigen remains undetermined.

With survey level as its setting, the immunoSEQ assay was v3.0. Profiling relied on immunoSEQ multiplex PCR, and the TCRdb table lists in-frame clones only, not all of them. Of around 40,000 clones in the sample, about 86% were seen once. The content of samples before DNA extraction was roughly 0.85-11 million cryopreserved PBMC. The V gene lost 4 bases and the J gene lost 8 bases, with 12 bases spanning the gap. The V gene's germline CDR1 is SGHKS and CDR2 YYEKEE (reference sequence). The CDR3 spans 13 residues. This sequence joins TRBV5-5 and TRBJ1-4; D possibly corresponds to TRBD1 (5 bases). The source of this sequence is a young woman with HIV. This specimen consisted of unsorted PBMCs, obtained just before starting antiretroviral therapy. In DNA, the CDR3 is TGTGCCAGCAGCCAGTACCACAGGGAAAAACTGTTTTTT. Its translation: CASSQYHREKLFF.